One sample yielded the 10 T cell receptor beta chains listed below, sequenced in a study of blood T cell repertoires in COVID-19. The repertoire was sequenced with immunoSEQ multiplex PCR; TCRdb's copy has only in-frame clones and lacks some. Altogether more than 110,000 clones are present, about four fifths being singletons, with the ten largest covering 3% to 5%. Sequencing was performed on peripheral blood. Receptors originate from a woman aged 60-70 years with acute or convalescent COVID-19.

The rearrangement joins TRBV6-5 to TRBJ2-7; 9 bases map to TRBD1. The CDR3 sequence is 15 residues long. Trimming at V came to 6 bases and at J to 1 base, leaving 7 bases not matched to a gene. CDR1 and CDR2 (germline): MNHEY, SVGAGI. The CDR3 DNA sequence: TGTGCCAGCAGCAGGGACAGGGTCGGGTCCTACGAGCAGTACTTC. Protein sequence: CASSRDRVGSYEQYF.

This sequence joins TRBV27 and TRBJ1-2, with 8 bases identical to TRBD1. V lost 5 bases, J lost 6 bases, and 8 bases stayed unmatched. CDR1 and CDR2 (germline): MNHEY, SMNVEV (reference sequence). This CDR3 contains 14 residues. CDR3 residues: CASSPLTGVDGYTF. The DNA of the CDR3 is TGTGCCAGCAGTCCATTGACAGGGGTGGATGGCTACACCTTC.

This clone was observed a handful of times. The chain combines TRBV10-3 with TRBJ2-7; 7 bases match TRBD2. The CDR3 covers 13 residues. Germline V lookup: CDR1 ENHRY, CDR2 SYGVKD. The J segment lost 6 bases and the V segment lost 3 bases, leaving 5 bases of the junction unmatched. CDR3 sequence (DNA): TGTGCCATCAGTGACCCGCCTAGCGGCGAGCAGTACTTC. Amino acid sequence: CAISDPPSGEQYF.

The rearrangement uses TRBV30 and TRBJ2-7; TRBD2 aligns across 8 bases. The CDR3 covers 13 residues. CDR1 is GTSNPN and CDR2 is SVGIG in the germline V gene (reference sequence). The J segment lost 0 bases and the V segment lost 4 bases, leaving 2 bases of the junction unmatched. In nucleotides, the CDR3 is TGTGCCTGGACTGGGACTAGCTCCTACGAGCAGTACTTC. It specifies CAWTGTSSYEQYF.

V usage is TRBV7-6 and J usage is TRBJ2-1, with D possibly being TRBD2 (6 bases). V lost 10 bases to trimming and J lost 8 bases, with 9 bases between them. Looked up from germline, CDR1 is SGHVS and CDR2 is FNYEAQ. This CDR3 has 10 residues. CDR3 DNA sequence: TGTGCCACCGGGGAGGATGAGCAGTTCTTC. Translated: CATGEDEQFF. The entire variable domain, with the rest obtained from reference TRBV7-6 and TRBJ2-1, is as follows: GAGVSQSPRYKVTKRGQDVALRCDPISGHVSLYWYRQALGQGPEFLTYFNYEAQQDKSGLPNDRFSAERPEGSISTLTIQRTEQRDSAMYRCATGEDEQFFGPGTRLTVL.

The chain carries TRBV19 and TRBJ1-5; 8 nucleotides line up with TRBD1. CDR1 LNHDA and CDR2 SQIVND come from the germline V gene (reference sequence). The CDR3 is made up of 14 amino acids. With V trimmed by 2 bases and J by 7 bases, 4 bases remained unmatched. In DNA form, the CDR3 reads TGTGCCAGTAGTATATCAGGGGGCGGCCAGCCCCAGCATTTT. Translated: CASSISGGGQPQHF.

The chain employs TRBV2 and TRBJ2-7; 10 positions match TRBD2. The CDR3 totals 14 residues. V was clipped by 7 bases and J by 5 bases; unmatched bases: 8. Germline V gene lookup returns CDR1 SNHLY and CDR2 FYNNEI. In nucleotides, the CDR3 is TGTGCCAGCAAGGATGCGAGCGGGGGGGACGAGCAGTACTTC. This translates into CASKDASGGDEQYF.

The chain uses TRBV3-1 (or the pseudogene TRBV3-2) and TRBJ1-3; TRBD1 agrees at 7 bases. V was clipped by 3 bases and J by 0 bases; unmatched bases: 5. The V gene's germline CDR1 is LGHDT and CDR2 YNNKEL (reference sequence). The CDR3 contains 16 residues. CDR3 sequence reads: CASSHRQGLSGNTIYF. In DNA, the CDR3 is TGTGCCAGCAGCCACCGACAGGGTCTCTCTGGAAACACCATATATTTT.

This clone occurred a few times. The gene calls are TRBV18 and TRBJ2-6; 9 bases align to TRBD1. With V trimmed by 4 bases and J by 0 bases, 4 bases remained unmatched. Germline V gives CDR1 KGHSH, CDR2 LQKENI. The CDR3 totals 17 residues. The CDR3 region is CASSLGQGYSGANVLTF. Written as DNA, the CDR3 is TGTGCCAGCTCACTGGGACAGGGTTACTCTGGGGCCAACGTCCTGACTTTC. Drawing the rest from reference TRBV18 and TRBJ2-6, the complete variable domain is NAGVMQNPRHLVRRRGQEARLRCSPMKGHSHVYWYRQLPEEGLKFMVYLQKENIIDESGMPKERFSAEFPKEGPSILRIQQVVRGDSAAYFCASSLGQGYSGANVLTFGAGSRLTVL.

This chain connects TRBV30 to TRBJ1-1; the D gene is possibly TRBD1 (6 bases). Trimming stripped 4 bases from V and 11 bases from J, with 20 bases between. There are 13 residues in the CDR3. Germline V gives CDR1 GTSNPN, CDR2 SVGIG (reference sequence). This CDR3 reads CAWKRTVPGGAFF. In nucleotides, the CDR3 is TGTGCCTGGAAGCGGACAGTACCCGGGGGGGCTTTCTTT.